Sequencing of this TCR beta chain was carried out in a study of T cell changes during pregnancy in multiple sclerosis. Using immunoSEQ multiplex PCR, the repertoire was profiled, and TCRdb retains in-frame clones only, with some absent. Among about 28,000 clones listed, roughly 89% were seen once. With 2 bases removed from V and 10 bases from J, the gap between germline ends came to 9 bases. Germline V gene data show CDR1 as MNHNS and CDR2 as SASEGT. This CDR3 comprises 12 residues. The TCR comes from a female donor in good health, enrolled as a control in a pregnancy study. The material sequenced was CD4+ T cells from peripheral blood mononuclear cells, taken in the first trimester of pregnancy. The J gene is TRBJ1-3, the V gene TRBV6-1, with D perhaps TRBD1 (5 bases). The CDR3 sequence: CASSERGRTIYF. The CDR3 region has the DNA TGTGCCAGCAGTGAAAGGGGTAGGACCATATATTTT.